The clone carrying this T cell receptor (beta chain) has a handful of counts. Deletions cut 0 bases from V and 4 bases from J, with 9 bases between. The CDR3 runs 13 residues. The germline V gene encodes CDR1 GTSNPN and CDR2 SVGIG (reference sequence). The treatment is: oral pan-JAK inhibitor, 5-10 mg twice daily. This entry is derived from a study of CD8+ T cells in alopecia areata. Study in general: Tofacitinib exposure lasted 6 to 18 months, followed by 6 months off drug.

Sequencing templates came from extracted RNA that was reverse transcribed into cDNA. Profiling relied on immunoSEQ multiplex PCR, and the TCRdb table lists in-frame clones only, not all of them. Found here are 110,000 or so clones, roughly 60% of them singletons; the top ten hold around 30%. The V and J genes are TRBV30 and TRBJ1-2; D uncertain. The TCR originated in a human donor with alopecia areata. The source was CD8+ T cells sorted from blood, collected at week 4, from a patient treated with tofacitinib. In nucleotides, the CDR3 is TGTGCCTGGAGTGTTGGAGTTACCTATGGCTACACCTTC. Protein product: CAWSVGVTYGYTF.